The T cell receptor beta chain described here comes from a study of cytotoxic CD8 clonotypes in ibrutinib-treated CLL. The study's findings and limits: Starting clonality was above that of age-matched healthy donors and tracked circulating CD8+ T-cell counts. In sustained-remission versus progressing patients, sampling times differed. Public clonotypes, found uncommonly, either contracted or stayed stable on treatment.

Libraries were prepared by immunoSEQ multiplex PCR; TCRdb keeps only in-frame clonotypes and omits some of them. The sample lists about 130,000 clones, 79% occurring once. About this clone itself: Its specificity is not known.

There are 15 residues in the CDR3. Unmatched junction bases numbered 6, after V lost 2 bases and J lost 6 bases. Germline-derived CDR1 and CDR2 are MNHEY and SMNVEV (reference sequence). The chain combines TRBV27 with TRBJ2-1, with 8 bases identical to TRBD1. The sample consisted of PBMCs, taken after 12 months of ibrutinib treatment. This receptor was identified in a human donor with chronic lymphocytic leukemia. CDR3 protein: CASSLRDRRPNEQFF. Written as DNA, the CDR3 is TGTGCCAGCAGTTTACGGGACAGGAGACCCAATGAGCAGTTCTTC.